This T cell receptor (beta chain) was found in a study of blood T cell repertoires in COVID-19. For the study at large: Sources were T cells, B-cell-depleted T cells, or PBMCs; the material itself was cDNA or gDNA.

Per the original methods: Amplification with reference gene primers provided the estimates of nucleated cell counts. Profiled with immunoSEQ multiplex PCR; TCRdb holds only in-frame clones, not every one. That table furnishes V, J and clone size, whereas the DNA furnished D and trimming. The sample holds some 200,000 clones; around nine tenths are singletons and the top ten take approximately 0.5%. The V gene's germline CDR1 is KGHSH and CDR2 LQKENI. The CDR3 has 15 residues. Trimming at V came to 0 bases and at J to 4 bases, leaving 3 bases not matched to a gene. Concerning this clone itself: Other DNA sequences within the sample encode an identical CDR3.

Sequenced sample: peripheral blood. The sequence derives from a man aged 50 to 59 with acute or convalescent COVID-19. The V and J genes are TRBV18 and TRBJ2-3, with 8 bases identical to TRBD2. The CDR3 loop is CASSPPGLAADTQYF. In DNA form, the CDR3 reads TGTGCCAGCTCACCACCCGGACTAGCCGCAGATACGCAGTATTTT. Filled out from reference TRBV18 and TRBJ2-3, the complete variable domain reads NAGVMQNPRHLVRRRGQEARLRCSPMKGHSHVYWYRQLPEEGLKFMVYLQKENIIDESGMPKERFSAEFPKEGPSILRIQQVVRGDSAAYFCASSPPGLAADTQYFGPGTRLTVL.